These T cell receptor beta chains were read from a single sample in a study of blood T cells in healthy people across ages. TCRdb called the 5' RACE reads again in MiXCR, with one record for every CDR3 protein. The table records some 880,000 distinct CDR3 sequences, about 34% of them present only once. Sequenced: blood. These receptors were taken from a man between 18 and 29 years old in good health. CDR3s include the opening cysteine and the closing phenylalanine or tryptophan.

cdr3_aa: CASSQGLARTDTQYF
v_call: TRBV5-1

cdr3_aa: CASSLVGLGAETQYF
v_call: TRBV7-7

cdr3_aa: CASSSLAGGPYNEQYF
v_call: TRBV12-3/TRBV12-4

cdr3_aa: CASSVGSGSGNTIYF
v_call: TRBV9

cdr3_aa: CASSLGPYSTDTQYF
v_call: TRBV13

cdr3_aa: CASSPESGVYNEQFF
v_call: TRBV7-2

cdr3_aa: CASRDLGTASMLAEQYF
v_call: TRBV25-1

cdr3_aa: CASSFGGPVAGELFF
v_call: TRBV12-3/TRBV12-4

cdr3_aa: CASSSLRGRSYNEQFF
v_call: TRBV7-9

cdr3_aa: CSARLPWGAENEQFF
v_call: TRBV20-1

cdr3_aa: CASVPRGWNNEQFF
v_call: TRBV27

cdr3_aa: CSGKRGGETQYF
v_call: TRBV20-1

cdr3_aa: CASSPLRKDRVNPGANVLTF
v_call: TRBV5-1

cdr3_aa: CAWRPRLRGDSPLHF
v_call: TRBV30

cdr3_aa: CASGSQGGDTQYF
v_call: TRBV2

cdr3_aa: CASSLCPSGFYNEQFF
v_call: TRBV27

cdr3_aa: CSARGPVASYEQYF
v_call: TRBV20-1

cdr3_aa: CASSLLDSENTEAFF
v_call: TRBV7-8

cdr3_aa: CATSREGPGNTEAFF
v_call: TRBV15

cdr3_aa: CASSLATAYGEQFF
v_call: TRBV7-2

cdr3_aa: CASGEGEDEKLFF
v_call: TRBV6-5

cdr3_aa: CAISNRDNSVNEQFF
v_call: TRBV10-3